Following are 21 T cell receptor beta chains from one sample sequenced in a study of blood T cell repertoires in COVID-19 (TCRdb year 2020). Library method: the immunoSEQ multiplex PCR assay. TCRdb took this table from immuneACCESS and kept in-frame rearrangements with V and J called. Such tables lack part of the clones; where checked against another copy, unresolved V genes explain under half of the gap, and the rest is unexplained. The sample table records 250,000 or so clones; 88% of these occur just once. Of the sample, over 2.5% falls within the top ten clones. Sequencing used PBMCs or T cells enriched from blood (not recorded which). Receptors originate from a woman in her 40s who had been exposed to COVID-19.

This sequence joins TRBV10-3 and TRBJ1-2, with unresolved D. This CDR3 region has 13 residues. V dropped 8 bases and J dropped 4 bases, with 14 bases sitting between them. CDR1 is ENHRY, CDR2 SYGVKD, per germline. The CDR3: CAIAPPRSYGYTF. In DNA form, the CDR3 reads TGTGCCATCGCCCCCCCCAGAAGCTATGGCTACACCTTC.

In this sample, this clone turned up once. This rearrangement joins TRBV27 to TRBJ1-4, with D possibly TRBD1 on 5 matching bases. The germline V gene encodes CDR1 MNHEY and CDR2 SMNVEV (reference sequence). V gave up 4 bases and J gave up 0 bases, with 12 bases separating them. The length of the CDR3 is 16 residues. CDR3 in amino acids: CASSYTGTATNEKLFF. CDR3 in DNA: TGTGCCAGCAGTTATACAGGAACTGCAACTAATGAAAAACTGTTTTTT.

The V gene is TRBV7-9, the J gene TRBJ2-3; 13 bases map to TRBD2. The CDR3 covers 14 residues. Germline-derived CDR1 and CDR2 are SEHNR and FQNEAQ (reference sequence). The V and J ends lost 5 bases and 6 bases, in that order; junction bases with no gene match: 2. The CDR3 DNA is TGTGCCAGCAGCCCGGGACTAGCGGGGGATACGCAGTATTTT. Translation: CASSPGLAGDTQYF.

The V gene is TRBV3-1 (or the pseudogene TRBV3-2), the J gene TRBJ2-2; 10 nucleotides agree with TRBD2. The trim removed 3 bases at V and 2 bases at J, leaving 3 bases unmatched. Looked up from germline, CDR1 is LGHDT and CDR2 is YNNKEL (reference sequence). The CDR3 contains 16 residues. The chain's CDR3 is CASSQRTSGNTGELFF. CDR3 DNA sequence: TGTGCCAGCAGCCAGAGGACTAGCGGTAACACCGGGGAGCTGTTTTTT.

The CDR3 sequence: CASSLVGADGGELFF. The CDR3 nucleotides are TGCGCCAGCAGCCTGGTGGGGGCAGACGGCGGGGAGCTGTTTTTT. V usage is TRBV5-1 and J usage is TRBJ2-2, with TRBD1 as a possible D gene (6 bases). Germline loops: CDR1 SGHRS, CDR2 YFSETQ. Trimming stripped 4 bases from V and 7 bases from J, with 17 bases between. This CDR3 has 15 residues.

The chain recombines TRBV7-3 with TRBJ2-3; tentatively, D is TRBD2 (6 bases). Germline V lookup: CDR1 SGHTA, CDR2 FQGTGA. V was pared by 5 bases and J by 6 bases, with 15 bases between. The CDR3 spans 14 residues. The CDR3 loop reads CASSKRGGGDTQYF. Here the CDR3 DNA reads TGTGCCAGCAGCAAGCGCGGCGGAGGGGATACGCAGTATTTT.

The V gene is TRBV2, the J gene TRBJ1-4; TRBD1 matches at 10 bases. Germline V gene data show CDR1 as SNHLY and CDR2 as FYNNEI. Unmatched junction bases numbered 8, after V lost 2 bases and J lost 5 bases. This CDR3 has 17 residues. The CDR3 sequence is CASSELIPGQGNEKLFF. CDR3 nucleotide sequence: TGTGCCAGCAGTGAACTCATCCCGGGACAGGGGAATGAAAAACTGTTTTTT.

The chain combines TRBV3-1 (or the pseudogene TRBV3-2) with TRBJ2-7; 7 bases are shared with TRBD1. Per germline, CDR1 LGHDT and CDR2 YNNKEL (reference sequence). The CDR3 consists of 15 residues. V shed 4 bases, J shed 9 bases, and the junction held 15 bases outside the gene matches. CDR3: CASSPLRDSPAAQYF. The CDR3 DNA sequence: TGTGCCAGCAGCCCCCTCCGGGACAGCCCAGCTGCGCAGTACTTC.

This chain connects TRBV4-2 to TRBJ1-1; D is possibly TRBD1 (5 bases). CDR3 length: 13 residues. Per germline, CDR1 LGHNA and CDR2 YNFKEQ. The ends were cut back, 3 bases at V and 4 bases at J, with 9 bases in the middle. The CDR3 here is CASSQPQGTEAFF. For the CDR3, the DNA is TGTGCCAGCAGCCAGCCGCAGGGCACTGAAGCTTTCTTT.

The chain employs TRBV28 and TRBJ2-7; 10 bases line up with TRBD1. J gave up 2 bases and V 9 bases, and 7 bases lay outside the gene matches. This CDR3 has 14 residues. From germline, CDR1 is MDHEN and CDR2 SYDVKM. The CDR3 spells CASVPGQGTYEQYF. CDR3 coding DNA: TGTGCCAGTGTACCGGGACAGGGGACCTACGAGCAGTACTTC.

The chain recombines TRBV27 with TRBJ1-5, with TRBD1 matching 9 bases. Germline CDR1 MNHEY, CDR2 SMNVEV (reference sequence). The CDR3 extends over 15 amino acids. V lost 5 bases, J lost 6 bases, and 8 bases stayed unmatched. In DNA, the CDR3 is TGTGCCAGCAGTCCGTCGACAGGGGGGACTCAGCCCCAGCATTTT. Residues: CASSPSTGGTQPQHF.

The chain couples TRBV21-1 to TRBJ2-7; the D call in the table, TRBD1, was not verified against the DNA. TRBV21-1 is a documented pseudogene. The CDR3 consists of 17 residues. DNA for the CDR3: TGTGCCAGCAGCGAGATCGTTGGGGGCCATGGGGTTTACGAGCAGTACGTC. It is translated as CASSEIVGGHGVYEQYV.

The V call is TRBV28, the J call TRBJ1-3; D possibly corresponds to TRBD1 (5 bases). Trimming pared 2 bases from V and 3 bases from J, leaving 11 bases between. The CDR3 runs to 15 residues. Germline CDR1 MDHEN, CDR2 SYDVKM. Written as DNA, the CDR3 is TGTGCCAGCAGTTTAGTCCCGGGACTTGGAAACACCATATATTTT. This gives the protein CASSLVPGLGNTIYF.

The V and J genes are TRBV9 and TRBJ2-1; 12 bases map to TRBD2. The V gene end was trimmed by 2 bases and the J gene end by 9 bases; junction bases not matched to a gene: 3. Per germline, CDR1 SGDLS and CDR2 YYNGEE. The CDR3 length is 14 residues. DNA of the CDR3: TGTGCCAGCAGCGTTGGACTAGCGGGAACTGAGCAGTTCTTC. Translation: CASSVGLAGTEQFF. The complete variable domain, with remaining parts taken from reference TRBV9 and TRBJ2-1, reads DSGVTQTPKHLITATGQRVTLRCSPRSGDLSVYWYQQSLDQGLQFLIQYYNGEERAKGNILERFSAQQFPDLHSELNLSSLELGDSALYFCASSVGLAGTEQFFGPGTRLTVL.

V is TRBV6-8 and J is TRBJ1-6; 7 bases are shared with TRBD1. Germline V gene lookup returns CDR1 MNHGY and CDR2 SAAAGT. This CDR3 comprises 18 residues. The ends lost 4 bases at V and 0 bases at J; junction bases unmatched: 9. Written as DNA, the CDR3 is TGTGCCAGCAGTTGGGACAGAAAAATAAGCTCCTATAATTCACCCCTCCACTTT. Its translation: CASSWDRKISSYNSPLHF.

This clone was observed at least ten times. This chain links TRBV15 with TRBJ2-5; a weak D match, TRBD2 (6 bases). CDR1 LNHNV and CDR2 YYDKDF come from the germline V gene (reference sequence). With 0 bases removed from V and 4 bases from J, the gap between germline ends came to 18 bases. The CDR3 is made up of 17 amino acids. As DNA, the CDR3 is TGTGCCACCAGCAGAGATGAAGTCGGGCTGGGGGGAGAGACCCAGTACTTC. This encodes CATSRDEVGLGGETQYF.

This chain links TRBV28 with TRBJ2-4; TRBD2 matches 14 bases. CDR3 length: 18 amino acids. Trimming cost V 5 bases and J 0 bases; bases outside gene matches: 6. The germline gives CDR1 MDHEN, CDR2 SYDVKM. CDR3: CASSGGLAGALAKNIQYF. CDR3 DNA sequence: TGTGCCAGCAGTGGGGGACTAGCGGGGGCCCTAGCCAAAAACATTCAGTACTTC. Looking up the rest from reference TRBV28 and TRBJ2-4 gives the full variable domain: DVKVTQSSRYLVKRTGEKVFLECVQDMDHENMFWYRQDPGLGLRLIYFSYDVKMKEKGDIPEGYSVSREKKERFSLILESASTNQTSMYLCASSGGLAGALAKNIQYFGAGTRLSVL.

Only one count was recorded for this clone. The chain uses TRBV6-5 and TRBJ1-6; 7 bases are a match to TRBD1. The CDR3 covers 14 residues. The junction had 8 bases not matched to a gene; V was cut back by 7 bases and J by 8 bases. Germline V gives CDR1 MNHEY, CDR2 SVGAGI. DNA for the CDR3: TGTGCCAGCAACCATAAGACAGGGCATTCACCCCTCCACTTT. This gives the protein CASNHKTGHSPLHF.

The V gene is TRBV4-3, the J gene TRBJ2-2; 7 bases line up with TRBD2. The junction had 13 bases not matched to a gene; V was cut back by 0 bases and J by 3 bases. CDR1 is LGHNA, CDR2 YSLEER, per germline. The CDR3 sequence is 19 residues long. The DNA for the CDR3 is TGCGCCAGCAGCCAAGATCTTCCCTCGGGGGAGGGGTACACCGGGGAGCTGTTTTTT. Its protein is CASSQDLPSGEGYTGELFF.

V usage is TRBV28 and J usage is TRBJ2-1; TRBD2 aligns across 8 bases. There are 15 residues in the CDR3. J gave up 6 bases and V 5 bases, and 9 bases lay outside the gene matches. Germline V lookup: CDR1 MDHEN, CDR2 SYDVKM. CDR3 nucleotides: TGTGCCAGCAGTGAGCGCGGGGGGCTTTCCAATGAGCAGTTCTTC. Protein sequence: CASSERGGLSNEQFF.

The chain is built from TRBV7-2 and TRBJ1-1; D is perhaps TRBD1 (6 bases). This CDR3 region has 15 residues. The germline V gene has CDR1 SGHTA and CDR2 FQGNSA. V was trimmed by 1 base and J by 7 bases, leaving 16 bases between them. DNA for the CDR3: TGTGCCAGCAGCTTAGAACAGGGACGGCAAAATGAAGCTTTCTTT. Protein sequence: CASSLEQGRQNEAFF.